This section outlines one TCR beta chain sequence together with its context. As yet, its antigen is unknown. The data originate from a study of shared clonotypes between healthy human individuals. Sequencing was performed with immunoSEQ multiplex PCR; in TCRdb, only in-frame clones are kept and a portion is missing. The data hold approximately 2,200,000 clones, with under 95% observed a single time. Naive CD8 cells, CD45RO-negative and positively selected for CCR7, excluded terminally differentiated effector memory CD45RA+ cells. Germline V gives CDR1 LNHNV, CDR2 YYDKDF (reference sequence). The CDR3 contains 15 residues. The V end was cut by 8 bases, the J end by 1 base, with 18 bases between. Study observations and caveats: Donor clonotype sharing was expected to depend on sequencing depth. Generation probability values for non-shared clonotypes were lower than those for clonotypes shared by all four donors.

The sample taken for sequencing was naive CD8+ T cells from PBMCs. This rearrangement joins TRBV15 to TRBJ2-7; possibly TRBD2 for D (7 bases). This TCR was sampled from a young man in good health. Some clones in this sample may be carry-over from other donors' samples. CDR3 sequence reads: CATAGGGASSYEQYF. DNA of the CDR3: TGTGCCACCGCTGGAGGGGGGGCCAGTTCCTACGAGCAGTACTTC.